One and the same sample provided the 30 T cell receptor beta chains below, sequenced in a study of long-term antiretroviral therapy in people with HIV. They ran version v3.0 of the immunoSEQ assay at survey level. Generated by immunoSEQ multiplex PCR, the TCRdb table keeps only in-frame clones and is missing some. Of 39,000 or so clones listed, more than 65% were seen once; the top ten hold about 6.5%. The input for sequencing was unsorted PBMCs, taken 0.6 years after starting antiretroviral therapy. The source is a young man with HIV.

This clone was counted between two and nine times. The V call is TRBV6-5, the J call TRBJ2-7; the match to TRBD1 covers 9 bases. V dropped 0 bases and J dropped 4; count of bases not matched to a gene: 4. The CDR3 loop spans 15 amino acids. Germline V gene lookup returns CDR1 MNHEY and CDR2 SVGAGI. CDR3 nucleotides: TGTGCCAGCAGTTACTCCTTGGACAGGGGATACGAGCAGTACTTC. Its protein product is CASSYSLDRGYEQYF.

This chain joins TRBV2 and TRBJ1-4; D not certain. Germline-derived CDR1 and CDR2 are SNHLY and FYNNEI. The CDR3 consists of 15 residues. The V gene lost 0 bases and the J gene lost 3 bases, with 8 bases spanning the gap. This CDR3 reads CASSEAWPSNEKLFF. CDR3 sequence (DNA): TGTGCCAGCAGTGAAGCTTGGCCATCTAATGAAAAACTGTTTTTT.

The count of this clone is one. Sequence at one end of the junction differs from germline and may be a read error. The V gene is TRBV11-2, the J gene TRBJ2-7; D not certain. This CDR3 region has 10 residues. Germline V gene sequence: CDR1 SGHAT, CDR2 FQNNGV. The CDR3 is CASSLDQGNF. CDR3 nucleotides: TGTGCCAGCAGCTTAGATCAAGGGAACTTC.

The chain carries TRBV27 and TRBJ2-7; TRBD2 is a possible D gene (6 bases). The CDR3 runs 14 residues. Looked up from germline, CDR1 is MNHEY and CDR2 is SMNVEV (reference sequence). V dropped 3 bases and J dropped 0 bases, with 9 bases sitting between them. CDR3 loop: CASSLVAASYEQYF. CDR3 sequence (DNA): TGTGCCAGCAGTTTGGTAGCGGCCTCCTACGAGCAGTACTTC.

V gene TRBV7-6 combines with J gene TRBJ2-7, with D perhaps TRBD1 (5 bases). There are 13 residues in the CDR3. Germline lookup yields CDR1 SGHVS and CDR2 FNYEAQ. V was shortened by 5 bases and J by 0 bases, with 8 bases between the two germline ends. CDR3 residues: CASSEQDSYEQYF. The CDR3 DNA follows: TGTGCCAGCAGCGAACAGGACTCCTACGAGCAGTACTTC.

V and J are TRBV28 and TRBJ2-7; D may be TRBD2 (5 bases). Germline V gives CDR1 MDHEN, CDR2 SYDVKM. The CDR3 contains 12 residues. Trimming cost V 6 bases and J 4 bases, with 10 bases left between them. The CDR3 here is CASSPEGYEQYF. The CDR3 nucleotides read TGTGCCAGCAGCCCAGAGGGTTACGAGCAGTACTTC.

In nucleotides, the CDR3 is TGCGCCAGCAGCTTGGCCGGGGGGCCCTACGAGCAGTACTTC. Translation gives CASSLAGGPYEQYF. This rearrangement joins TRBV5-1 to TRBJ2-7, with D perhaps TRBD2 (7 bases). V was trimmed by 0 bases and J by 2 bases, leaving 9 bases between them. From germline, CDR1 is SGHRS and CDR2 YFSETQ. CDR3 length: 14 amino acids.

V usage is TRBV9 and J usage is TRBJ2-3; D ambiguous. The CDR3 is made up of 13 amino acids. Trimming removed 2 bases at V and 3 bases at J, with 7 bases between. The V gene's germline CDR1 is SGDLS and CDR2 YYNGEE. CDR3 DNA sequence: TGTGCCAGCAGCGTGTCCGGGACAGATACGCAGTATTTT. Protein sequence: CASSVSGTDTQYF.

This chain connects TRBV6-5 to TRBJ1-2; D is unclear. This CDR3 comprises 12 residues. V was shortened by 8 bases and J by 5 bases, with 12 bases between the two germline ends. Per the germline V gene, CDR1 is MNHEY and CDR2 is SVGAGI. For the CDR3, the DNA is TGTGCCAGCTCGACTACTTCATATGGCTACACCTTC. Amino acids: CASSTTSYGYTF.

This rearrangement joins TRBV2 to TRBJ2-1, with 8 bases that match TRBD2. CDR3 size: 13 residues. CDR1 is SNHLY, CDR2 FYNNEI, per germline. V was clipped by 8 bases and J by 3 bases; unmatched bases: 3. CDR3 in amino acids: CASASGSYNEQFF. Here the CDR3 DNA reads TGTGCCAGCGCCAGCGGGAGCTACAATGAGCAGTTCTTC.

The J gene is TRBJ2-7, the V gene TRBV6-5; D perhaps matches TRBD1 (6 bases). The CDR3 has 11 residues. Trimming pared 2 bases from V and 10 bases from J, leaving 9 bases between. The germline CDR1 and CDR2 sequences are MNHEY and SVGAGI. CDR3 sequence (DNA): TGTGCCAGCAGTTACGGGGGCCGTCAGTACTTC. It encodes CASSYGGRQYF.

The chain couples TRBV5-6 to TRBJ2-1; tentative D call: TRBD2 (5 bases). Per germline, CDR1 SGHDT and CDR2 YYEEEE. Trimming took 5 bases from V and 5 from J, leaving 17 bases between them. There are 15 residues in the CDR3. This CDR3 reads CASSYHPSSNNEQFF. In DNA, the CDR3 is TGTGCCAGCAGTTACCACCCTAGCAGCAACAATGAGCAGTTCTTC.

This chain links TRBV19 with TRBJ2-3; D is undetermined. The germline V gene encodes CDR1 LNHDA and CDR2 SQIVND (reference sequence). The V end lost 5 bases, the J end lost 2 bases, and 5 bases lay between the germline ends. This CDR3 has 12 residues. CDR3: CASSSYTDTQYF. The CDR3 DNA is TGTGCCAGTAGTTCATACACAGATACGCAGTATTTT.

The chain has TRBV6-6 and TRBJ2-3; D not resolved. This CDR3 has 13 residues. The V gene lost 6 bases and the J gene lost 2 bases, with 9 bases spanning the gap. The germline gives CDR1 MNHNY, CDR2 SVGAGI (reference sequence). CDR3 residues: CASRGLITDTQYF. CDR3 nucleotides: TGTGCCAGCAGGGGTCTCATCACAGATACGCAGTATTTT.

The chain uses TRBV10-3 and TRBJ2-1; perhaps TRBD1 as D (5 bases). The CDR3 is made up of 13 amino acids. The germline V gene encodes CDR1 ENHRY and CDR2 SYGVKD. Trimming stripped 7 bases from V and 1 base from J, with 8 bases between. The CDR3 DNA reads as TGTGCCATCAAGGCAGGGTCCTACAATGAGCAGTTCTTC. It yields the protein CAIKAGSYNEQFF.

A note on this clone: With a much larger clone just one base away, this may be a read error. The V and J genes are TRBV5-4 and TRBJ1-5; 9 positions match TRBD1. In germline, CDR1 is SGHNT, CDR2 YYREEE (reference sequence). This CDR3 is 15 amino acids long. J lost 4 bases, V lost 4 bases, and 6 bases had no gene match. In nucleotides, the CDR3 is TGTGCCAGCAGCCAAGTACAGGGGGCGAATCAGCCCCAGCATTTT. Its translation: CASSQVQGANQPQHF.

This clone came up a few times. CDR3 bases: TGCGCCAGCAGCCAGACCAGGGGCAATCAGCCCCAGCATTTT. Amino acids: CASSQTRGNQPQHF. The V and J genes are TRBV4-3 and TRBJ1-5; weak D call: TRBD1 (5 bases). Germline lookup yields CDR1 LGHNA and CDR2 YSLEER. Trimming shortened V by 3 bases and J by 2 bases, and 8 bases separated the two germline ends. CDR3 length: 14 residues.

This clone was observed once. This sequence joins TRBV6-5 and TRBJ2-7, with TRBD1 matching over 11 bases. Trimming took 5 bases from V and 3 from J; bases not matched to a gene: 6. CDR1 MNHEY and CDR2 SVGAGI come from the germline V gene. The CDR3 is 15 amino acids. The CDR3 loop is CASSQGDRGIYEQYF. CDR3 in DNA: TGTGCCAGCAGTCAAGGGGACAGGGGGATCTACGAGCAGTACTTC.

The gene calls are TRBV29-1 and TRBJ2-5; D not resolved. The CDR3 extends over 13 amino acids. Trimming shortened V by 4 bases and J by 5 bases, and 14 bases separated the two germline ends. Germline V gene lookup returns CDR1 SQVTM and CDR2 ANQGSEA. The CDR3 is CSVVHRTPETQYF. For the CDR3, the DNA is TGCAGCGTTGTCCACAGAACCCCGGAGACCCAGTACTTC.

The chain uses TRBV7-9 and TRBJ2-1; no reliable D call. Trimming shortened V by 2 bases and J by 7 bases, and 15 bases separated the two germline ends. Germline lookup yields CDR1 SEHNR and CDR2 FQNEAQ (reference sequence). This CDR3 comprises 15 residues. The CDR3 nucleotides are TGTGCCAGCAGCTTACGACATGGCGGTCTTAATGAGCAGTTCTTC. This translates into CASSLRHGGLNEQFF.

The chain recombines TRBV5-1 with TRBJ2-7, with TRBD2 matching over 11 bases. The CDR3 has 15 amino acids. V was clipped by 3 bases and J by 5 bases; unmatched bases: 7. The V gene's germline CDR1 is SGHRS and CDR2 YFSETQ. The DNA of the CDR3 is TGCGCCAGCAGCTCTAGCGGGAGGTCGGTGGACGAGCAGTACTTC. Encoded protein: CASSSSGRSVDEQYF.

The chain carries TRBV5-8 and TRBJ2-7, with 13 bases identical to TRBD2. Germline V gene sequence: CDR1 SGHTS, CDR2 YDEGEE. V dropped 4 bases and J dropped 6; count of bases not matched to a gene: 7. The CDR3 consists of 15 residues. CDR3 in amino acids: CASSGTTSGRFEQYF. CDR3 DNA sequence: TGTGCCAGCAGCGGTACGACTAGCGGGAGGTTCGAGCAGTACTTC.

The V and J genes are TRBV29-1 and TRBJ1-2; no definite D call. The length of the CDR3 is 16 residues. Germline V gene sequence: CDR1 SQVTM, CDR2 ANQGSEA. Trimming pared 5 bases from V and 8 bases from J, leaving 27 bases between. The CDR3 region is CSVLPSGGLKAEGYTF. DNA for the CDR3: TGCAGCGTTCTCCCCTCCGGCGGGCTAAAGGCAGAAGGCTACACCTTC. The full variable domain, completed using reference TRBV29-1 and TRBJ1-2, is SAVISQKPSRDICQRGTSLTIQCQVDSQVTMMFWYRQQPGQSLTLIATANQGSEATYESGFVIDKFPISRPNLTFSTLTVSNMSPEDSSIYLCSVLPSGGLKAEGYTFGSGTRLTVV.

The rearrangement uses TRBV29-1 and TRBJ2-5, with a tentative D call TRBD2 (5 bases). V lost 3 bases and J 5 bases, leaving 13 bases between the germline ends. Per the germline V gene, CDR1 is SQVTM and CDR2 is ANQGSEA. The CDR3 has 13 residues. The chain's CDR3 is CSVEIDTGETQYF. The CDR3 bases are TGCAGCGTTGAGATCGACACGGGGGAGACCCAGTACTTC. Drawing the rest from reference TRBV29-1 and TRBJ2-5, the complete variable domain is SAVISQKPSRDICQRGTSLTIQCQVDSQVTMMFWYRQQPGQSLTLIATANQGSEATYESGFVIDKFPISRPNLTFSTLTVSNMSPEDSSIYLCSVEIDTGETQYFGPGTRLLVL.

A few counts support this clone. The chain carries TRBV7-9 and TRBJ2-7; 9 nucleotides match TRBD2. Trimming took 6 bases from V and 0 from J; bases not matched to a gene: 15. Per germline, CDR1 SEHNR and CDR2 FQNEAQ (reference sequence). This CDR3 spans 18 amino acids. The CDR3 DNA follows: TGTGCCAGCAGTAACGGAAGGGTGGGGGGACTAGCCTCCTACGAGCAGTACTTC. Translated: CASSNGRVGGLASYEQYF.

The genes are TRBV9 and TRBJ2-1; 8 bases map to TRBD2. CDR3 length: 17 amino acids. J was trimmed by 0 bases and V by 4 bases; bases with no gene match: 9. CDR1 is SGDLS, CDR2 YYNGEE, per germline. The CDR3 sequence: CASSSRLAISSYNEQFF. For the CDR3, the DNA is TGTGCCAGCAGCTCTAGACTAGCGATTAGCTCCTACAATGAGCAGTTCTTC.

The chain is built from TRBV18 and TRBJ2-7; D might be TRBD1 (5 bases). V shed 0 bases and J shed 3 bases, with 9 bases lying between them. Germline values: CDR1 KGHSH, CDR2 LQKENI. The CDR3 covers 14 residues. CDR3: CASSPPDTYYEQYF. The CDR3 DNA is TGTGCCAGCTCACCACCGGACACTTACTACGAGCAGTACTTC.

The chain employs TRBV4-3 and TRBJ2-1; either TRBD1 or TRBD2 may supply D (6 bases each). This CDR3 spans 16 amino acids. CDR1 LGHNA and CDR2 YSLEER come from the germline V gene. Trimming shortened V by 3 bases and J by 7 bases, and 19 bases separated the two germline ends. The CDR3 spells CASSHTALGGGNEQFF. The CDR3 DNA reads TGCGCCAGCAGCCACACTGCCCTAGGAGGGGGAAATGAGCAGTTCTTC.

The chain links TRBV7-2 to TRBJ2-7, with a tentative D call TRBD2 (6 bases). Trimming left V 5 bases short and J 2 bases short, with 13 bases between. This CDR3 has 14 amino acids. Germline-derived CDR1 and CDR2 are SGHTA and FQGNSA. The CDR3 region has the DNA TGTGCCAGCAGCCCGGGACTGGGACCCTACGAGCAGTACTTC. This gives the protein CASSPGLGPYEQYF.

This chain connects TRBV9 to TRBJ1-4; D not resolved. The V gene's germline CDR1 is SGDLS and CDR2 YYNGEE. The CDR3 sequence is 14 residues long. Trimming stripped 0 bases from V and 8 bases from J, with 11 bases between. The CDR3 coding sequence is TGTGCCAGCAGCGTAGGCATCATGGGAGAAAAACTGTTTTTT. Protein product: CASSVGIMGEKLFF.